The present entry profiles one T cell receptor (beta chain) with its context. Its target is not known. This sample was included in a study of T cell responses to AZD1222 COVID-19 vaccine. Points from the study as a whole: Two doses of AZD1222 preceded a rise in Spike-specific TCR breadth and depth. Seropositive at baseline were only a handful of AZD1222 recipients.

Here immunoSEQ multiplex PCR was the method, and the copy in TCRdb shows in-frame clones only, minus some. The sample holds 130,000 or so clones, 92% seen once. The CDR3 totals 16 residues. The V gene lost 1 base and the J gene lost 0 bases, with 7 bases spanning the gap. Germline-derived CDR1 and CDR2 are LGHDT and YNNKEL (reference sequence). This sequence was found in an adult who received the AZD1222 COVID-19 vaccine. The chain combines TRBV3-1 (or the pseudogene TRBV3-2) with TRBJ2-6; no clear D. The starting material was peripheral blood, obtained 28 days after the second AZD1222 dose. The CDR3 loop reads CASSQASGSGANVLTF. The DNA for the CDR3 is TGTGCCAGCAGCCAAGCCTCAGGCTCTGGGGCCAACGTCCTGACTTTC.